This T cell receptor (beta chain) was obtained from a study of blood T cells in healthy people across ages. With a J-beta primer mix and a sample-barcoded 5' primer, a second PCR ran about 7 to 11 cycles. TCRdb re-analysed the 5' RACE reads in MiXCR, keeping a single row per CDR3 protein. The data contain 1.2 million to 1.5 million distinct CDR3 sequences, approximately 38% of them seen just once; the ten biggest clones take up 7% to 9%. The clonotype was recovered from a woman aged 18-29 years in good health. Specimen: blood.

The CDR3 coding sequence is TGTGCCTGCTCGGCACCTACTCTGAACACTGAAGCTTTCTTT. It codes for CACSAPTLNTEAFF. The genes are TRBV6-2 or TRBV6-3 and TRBJ1-1; D unresolved. This CDR3 has 14 amino acids. Trimming pared 11 bases from V and 0 bases from J, leaving 16 bases between. Germline CDR1 and CDR2: MNHEY and SVGEGT.